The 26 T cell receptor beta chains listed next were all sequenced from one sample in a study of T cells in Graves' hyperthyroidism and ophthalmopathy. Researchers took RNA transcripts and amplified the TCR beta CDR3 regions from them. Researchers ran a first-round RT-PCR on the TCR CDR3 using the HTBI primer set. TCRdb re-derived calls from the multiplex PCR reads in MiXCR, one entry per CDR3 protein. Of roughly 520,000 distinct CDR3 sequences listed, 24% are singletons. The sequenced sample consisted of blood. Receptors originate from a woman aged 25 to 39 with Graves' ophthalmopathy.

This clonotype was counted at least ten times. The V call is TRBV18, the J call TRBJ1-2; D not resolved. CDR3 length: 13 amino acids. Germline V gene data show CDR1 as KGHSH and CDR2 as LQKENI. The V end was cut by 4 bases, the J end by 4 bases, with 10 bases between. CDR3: CASSLGPAYGYTF. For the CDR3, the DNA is TGTGCCAGCTCACTCGGGCCAGCCTATGGCTACACCTTC.

For the CDR3, the DNA is TGTGCCAGCCAGCGAGGGATGAACACTGAAGCTTTCTTT. It yields the protein CASQRGMNTEAFF. This chain joins TRBV11-2 and TRBJ1-1, with D unclear. The CDR3 runs to 13 residues. V lost 8 bases, J lost 0 bases, and 10 bases lay in between. Germline lookup yields CDR1 SGHAT and CDR2 FQNNGV.

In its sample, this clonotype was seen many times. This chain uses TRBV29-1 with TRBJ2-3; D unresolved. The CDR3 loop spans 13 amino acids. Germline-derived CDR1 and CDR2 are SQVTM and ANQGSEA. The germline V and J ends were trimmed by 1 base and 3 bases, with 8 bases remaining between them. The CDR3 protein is CSVEGYETDTQYF. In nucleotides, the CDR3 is TGCAGCGTTGAAGGCTATGAAACAGATACGCAGTATTTT.

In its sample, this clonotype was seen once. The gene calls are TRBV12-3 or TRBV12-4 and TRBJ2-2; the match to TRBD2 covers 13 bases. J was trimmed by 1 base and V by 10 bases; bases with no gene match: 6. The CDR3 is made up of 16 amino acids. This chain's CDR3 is CANGGLAGQNTGELFF. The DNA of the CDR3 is TGTGCCAACGGGGGACTAGCGGGACAGAACACCGGGGAGCTGTTTTTT.

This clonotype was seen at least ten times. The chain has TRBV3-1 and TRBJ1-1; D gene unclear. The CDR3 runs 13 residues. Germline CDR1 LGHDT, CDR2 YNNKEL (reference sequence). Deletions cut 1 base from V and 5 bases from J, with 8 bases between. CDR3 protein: CASSQASTTEAFF. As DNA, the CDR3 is TGTGCCAGCAGCCAAGCCAGCACGACTGAAGCTTTCTTT.

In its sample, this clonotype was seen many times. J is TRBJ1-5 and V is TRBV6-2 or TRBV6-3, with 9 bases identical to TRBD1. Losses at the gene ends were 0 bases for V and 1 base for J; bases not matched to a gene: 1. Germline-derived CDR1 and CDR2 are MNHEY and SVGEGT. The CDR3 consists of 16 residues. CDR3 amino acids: CASSYSGQGSNQPQHF. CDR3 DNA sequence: TGTGCCAGCAGTTACTCGGGACAGGGAAGCAATCAGCCCCAGCATTTT.

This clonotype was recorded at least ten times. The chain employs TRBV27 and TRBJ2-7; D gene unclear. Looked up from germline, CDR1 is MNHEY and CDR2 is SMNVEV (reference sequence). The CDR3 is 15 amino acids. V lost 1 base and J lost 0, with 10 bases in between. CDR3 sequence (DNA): TGTGCCAGCAGTTTATTGAATTCGGGCTCCTACGAGCAGTACTTC. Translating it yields CASSLLNSGSYEQYF.

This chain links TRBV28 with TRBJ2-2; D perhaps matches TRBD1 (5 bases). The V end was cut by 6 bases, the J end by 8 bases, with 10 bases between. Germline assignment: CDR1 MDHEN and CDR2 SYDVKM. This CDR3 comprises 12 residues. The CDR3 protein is CASSLGRGELFF. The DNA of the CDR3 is TGTGCCAGCAGCCTGGGGCGTGGGGAGCTGTTTTTT.

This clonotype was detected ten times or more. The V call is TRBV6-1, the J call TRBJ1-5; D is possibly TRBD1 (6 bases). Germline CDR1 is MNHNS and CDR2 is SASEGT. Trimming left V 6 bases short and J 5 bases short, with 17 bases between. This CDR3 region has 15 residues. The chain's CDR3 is CASSKQGSRDQPQHF. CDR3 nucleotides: TGTGCCAGCAGCAAACAGGGTTCGAGAGATCAGCCCCAGCATTTT.

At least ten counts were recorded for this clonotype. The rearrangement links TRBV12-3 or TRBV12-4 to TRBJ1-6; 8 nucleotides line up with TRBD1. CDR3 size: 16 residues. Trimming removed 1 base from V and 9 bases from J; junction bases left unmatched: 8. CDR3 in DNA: TGTGCCAGCAGTTTAGGTATTTTACAGGGGGGTTCACCCCTCCACTTT. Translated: CASSLGILQGGSPLHF.

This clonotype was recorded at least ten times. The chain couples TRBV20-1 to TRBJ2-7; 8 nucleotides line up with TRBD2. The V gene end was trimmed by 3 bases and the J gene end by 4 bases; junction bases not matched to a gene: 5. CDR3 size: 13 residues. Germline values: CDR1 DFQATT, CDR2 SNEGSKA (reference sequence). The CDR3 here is CSASGGGRYEQYF. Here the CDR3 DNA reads TGCAGTGCTAGCGGGGGGGGAAGGTACGAGCAGTACTTC.

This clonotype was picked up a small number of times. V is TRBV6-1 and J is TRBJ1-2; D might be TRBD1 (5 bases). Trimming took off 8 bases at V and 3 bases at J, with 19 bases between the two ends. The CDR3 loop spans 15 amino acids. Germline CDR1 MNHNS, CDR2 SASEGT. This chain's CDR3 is CASGTLQGKDYGYTF. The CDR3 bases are TGTGCCAGCGGGACCCTCCAAGGGAAGGACTATGGCTACACCTTC.

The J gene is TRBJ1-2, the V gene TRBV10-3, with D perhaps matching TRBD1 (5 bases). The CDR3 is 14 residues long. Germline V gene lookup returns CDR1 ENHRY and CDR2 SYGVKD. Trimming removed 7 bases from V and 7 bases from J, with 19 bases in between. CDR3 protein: CAITPGSGLGGYTF. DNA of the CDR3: TGTGCCATCACCCCCGGGTCAGGGTTAGGTGGCTACACCTTC.

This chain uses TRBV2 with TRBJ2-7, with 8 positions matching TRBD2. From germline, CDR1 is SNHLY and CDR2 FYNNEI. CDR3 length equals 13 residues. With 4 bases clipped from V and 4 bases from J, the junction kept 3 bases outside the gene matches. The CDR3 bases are TGTGCCAGCAGTGCTAGCGGGTTGTACGAGCAGTACTTC. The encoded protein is CASSASGLYEQYF.

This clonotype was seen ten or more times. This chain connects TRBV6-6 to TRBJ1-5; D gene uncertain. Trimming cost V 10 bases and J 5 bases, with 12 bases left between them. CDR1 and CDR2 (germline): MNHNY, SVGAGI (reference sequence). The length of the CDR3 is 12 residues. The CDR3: CATRPPDQPQHF. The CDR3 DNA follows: TGTGCCACCCGACCTCCGGATCAGCCCCAGCATTTT.

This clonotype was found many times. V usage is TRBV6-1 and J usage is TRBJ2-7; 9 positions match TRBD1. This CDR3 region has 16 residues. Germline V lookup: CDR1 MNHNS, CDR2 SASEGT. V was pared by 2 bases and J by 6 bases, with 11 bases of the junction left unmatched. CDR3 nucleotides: TGTGCCAGCAGTGAAAGGACACCGGACAGGGGAACCGAGCAGTACTTC. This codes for CASSERTPDRGTEQYF.

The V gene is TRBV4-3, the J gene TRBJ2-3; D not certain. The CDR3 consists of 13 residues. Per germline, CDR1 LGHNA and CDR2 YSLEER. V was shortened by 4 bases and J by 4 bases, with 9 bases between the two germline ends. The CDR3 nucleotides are TGCGCCAGCAGCCCAGGTTCCGCAGATACGCAGTATTTT. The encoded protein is CASSPGSADTQYF.

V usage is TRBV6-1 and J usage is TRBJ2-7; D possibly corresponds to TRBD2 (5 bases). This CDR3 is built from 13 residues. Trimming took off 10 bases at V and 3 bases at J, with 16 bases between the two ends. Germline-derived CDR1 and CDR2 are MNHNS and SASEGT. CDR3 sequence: CATSRTRNYEQYF. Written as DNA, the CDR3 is TGTGCCACCTCCCGAACTAGGAACTACGAGCAGTACTTC.

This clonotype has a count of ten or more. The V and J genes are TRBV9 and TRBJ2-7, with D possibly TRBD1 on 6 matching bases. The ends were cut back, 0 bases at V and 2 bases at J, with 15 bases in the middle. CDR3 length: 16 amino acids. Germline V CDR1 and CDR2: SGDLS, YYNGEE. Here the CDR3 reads CASSVGFGQSAYEQYF. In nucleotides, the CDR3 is TGTGCCAGCAGCGTAGGGTTCGGACAGAGCGCCTACGAGCAGTACTTC.

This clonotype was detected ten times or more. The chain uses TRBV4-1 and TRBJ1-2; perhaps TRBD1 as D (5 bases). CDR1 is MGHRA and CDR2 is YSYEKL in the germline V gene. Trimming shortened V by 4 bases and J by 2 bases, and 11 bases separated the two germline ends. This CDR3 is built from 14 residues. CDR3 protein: CASSRGGVNYGYTF. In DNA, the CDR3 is TGCGCCAGCAGCCGGGGGGGAGTCAACTATGGCTACACCTTC.

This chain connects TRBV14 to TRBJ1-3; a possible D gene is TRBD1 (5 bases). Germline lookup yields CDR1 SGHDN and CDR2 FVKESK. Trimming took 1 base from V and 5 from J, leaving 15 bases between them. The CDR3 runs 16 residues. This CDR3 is CASSQVQDLDRNTIYF. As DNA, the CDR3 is TGTGCCAGCAGCCAAGTACAGGACCTCGACAGAAACACCATATATTTT.

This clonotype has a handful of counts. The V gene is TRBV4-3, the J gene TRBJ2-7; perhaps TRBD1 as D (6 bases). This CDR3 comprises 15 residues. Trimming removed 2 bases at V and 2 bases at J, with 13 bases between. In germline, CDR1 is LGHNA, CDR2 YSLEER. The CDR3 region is CASSQNPGDTYEQYF. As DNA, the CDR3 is TGCGCCAGCAGCCAAAACCCCGGGGACACCTACGAGCAGTACTTC.

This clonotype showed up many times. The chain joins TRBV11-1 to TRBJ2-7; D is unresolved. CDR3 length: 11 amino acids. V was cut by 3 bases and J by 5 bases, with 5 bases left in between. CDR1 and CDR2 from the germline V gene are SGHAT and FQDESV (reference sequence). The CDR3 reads CASSFRDEQYF. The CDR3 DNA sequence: TGTGCCAGCAGCTTCCGGGACGAGCAGTACTTC.

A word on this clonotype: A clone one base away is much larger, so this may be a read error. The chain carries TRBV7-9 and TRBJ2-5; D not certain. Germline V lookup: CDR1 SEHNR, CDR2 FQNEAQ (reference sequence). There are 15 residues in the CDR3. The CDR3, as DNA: TGTACCAGCAGCCAAGATATGGGCCTAGGAGAGACCCAGTACTTC. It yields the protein CTSSQDMGLGETQYF. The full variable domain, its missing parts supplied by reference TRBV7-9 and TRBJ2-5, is DTGVSQNPRHKITKRGQNVTFRCDPISEHNRLYWYRQTLGQGPEFLTYFQNEAQLEKSRLLSDRFSAERPKGSFSTLEIQRTEQGDSAMYLCTSSQDMGLGETQYFGPGTRLLVL.

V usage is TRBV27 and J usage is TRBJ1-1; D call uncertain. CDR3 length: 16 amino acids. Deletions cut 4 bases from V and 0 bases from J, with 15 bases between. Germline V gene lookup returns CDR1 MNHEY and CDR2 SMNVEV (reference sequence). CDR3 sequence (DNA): TGTGCCAGCAGTTGGGATTTGACTTTAATGAACACTGAAGCTTTCTTT. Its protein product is CASSWDLTLMNTEAFF.

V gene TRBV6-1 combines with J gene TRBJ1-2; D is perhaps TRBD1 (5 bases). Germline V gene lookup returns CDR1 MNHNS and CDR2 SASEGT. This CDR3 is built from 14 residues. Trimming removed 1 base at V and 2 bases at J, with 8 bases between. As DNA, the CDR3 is TGTGCCAGCAGTGAAGAGGCAGGGAACTATGGCTACACCTTC. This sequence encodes CASSEEAGNYGYTF.